The rows below give T cell receptor beta chains drawn from one sample of a study of human T cells and chemical hapten exposure. MiXCR, applied by TCRdb to the RACE reads, yields one record per CDR3 protein. The data contain around 120,000 distinct CDR3 sequences, approximately 15% of them seen just once; the ten biggest clones take up approximately 2.6%. The material was whole blood, obtained in connection with sensitization to the hapten diphenylcyclopropenone (DPC). Receptor source: a woman aged 18-30 years with alopecia areata. Some clones in this sample may be carry-over from other donors' samples. Both conserved end residues are part of each CDR3. A D gene is named only where the DNA matches it firmly. A clone size is listed for some rows: how often the clone was seen (once, few, many), or a class if it is expanded.

clone_size j_call d_call v_call cdr3_aa cdr3_nt
few TRBJ1-5 NA TRBV28 CASSRVGGSGMNFNQPQHF TGTGCCAGCAGCCGCGTCGGGGGGTCGGGGATGAATTTCAATCAGCCCCAGCATTTT
NA TRBJ1-4 NA TRBV18 CASSPQKAGIDEKLFF TGTGCCAGCTCACCTCAAAAGGCAGGGATAGATGAAAAACTGTTTTTT
few TRBJ2-1 NA TRBV5-6 CASSRFRGSPNNEQFF TGTGCCAGCAGCCGTTTCCGGGGATCCCCTAACAATGAGCAGTTCTTC
NA TRBJ1-5 TRBD1 TRBV4-2 CASSQDRGQVGPQHF TGTGCCAGCAGCCAAGATAGGGGGCAGGTGGGGCCCCAGCATTTT
few TRBJ1-1 TRBD1 TRBV28 CASSYGTGEAFF TGTGCCAGCAGTTACGGGACAGGTGAAGCTTTCTTT
NA TRBJ2-5 NA TRBV18 CASSPPQGETQYF TGTGCCAGCTCACCACCCCAGGGAGAGACCCAGTACTTC
many TRBJ1-2 NA TRBV30 CAWSAPRQASYGYTF TGTGCCTGGAGTGCCCCTCGGCAGGCGAGCTATGGCTACACCTTC
NA TRBJ1-4 NA TRBV3-1 CASSQGRGNEKLFF TGTGCCAGCAGTCAAGGGAGGGGGAATGAAAAACTGTTTTTT
many TRBJ2-5 TRBD2 TRBV7-2 CASSLGGAQETQYF TGTGCCAGCAGCTTGGGAGGGGCCCAAGAGACCCAGTACTTC
NA TRBJ2-5 TRBD2 TRBV4-2 CASSQDIPSGARRETQYF TGTGCCAGCAGCCAAGATATACCTAGCGGGGCCCGGAGAGAGACCCAGTACTTC
NA TRBJ1-1 NA TRBV20-1 CSARDPMGLTEAFF TGCAGTGCTAGAGATCCAATGGGGCTCACTGAAGCTTTCTTT
NA TRBJ2-5 TRBD2 TRBV20-1 CSATGLAGKETQYF TGCAGTGCTACCGGACTAGCGGGTAAAGAGACCCAGTACTTC
many TRBJ1-2 TRBD1 TRBV7-3 CASSHPGTGAITNYGYTF TGTGCCAGCAGTCATCCCGGGACAGGGGCTATTACTAACTATGGCTACACCTTC
many TRBJ1-2 TRBD1 TRBV6-2/TRBV6-3 CASSYGTVSDGYTF TGTGCCAGCAGTTATGGGACAGTATCGGATGGCTACACCTTC
many TRBJ2-3 TRBD2 TRBV9 CASSGGTSRTDTQYF TGTGCCAGCAGCGGCGGGACTAGCCGCACAGATACGCAGTATTTT
NA TRBJ1-1 TRBD1 TRBV7-9 CASSLTGTGGARGAFF TGTGCCAGCAGCCTAACCGGGACAGGGGGCGCGAGGGGAGCTTTCTTT
NA TRBJ1-3 NA TRBV7-4 CASIARPRDAAGNTIYF TGTGCCAGCATCGCCCGACCCCGGGACGCGGCTGGAAACACCATATATTTT
few TRBJ2-7 NA TRBV28 CASSLFELEQYF TGTGCCAGCAGTTTGTTCGAGTTGGAGCAGTACTTC
NA TRBJ2-3 NA TRBV20-1 CSGQYTDTQYF TGCAGTGGGCAGTACACAGATACGCAGTATTTT
NA TRBJ2-2 NA TRBV29-1 CSVPLATGELFF TGCAGCGTCCCCCTGGCGACCGGGGAGCTGTTTTTT
NA TRBJ1-1 NA TRBV27 CASSPWGAERWTEAFF TGTGCCAGCAGTCCCTGGGGGGCTGAAAGATGGACTGAAGCTTTCTTT
few TRBJ2-7 NA TRBV5-1 CASSLDGQTPYEQYF TGCGCCAGCAGCTTGGACGGACAGACACCCTACGAGCAGTACTTC
NA TRBJ1-1 NA TRBV3-1 CASSQDHKNTEAFF TGTGCCAGCAGCCAAGATCACAAGAACACTGAAGCTTTCTTT
many TRBJ2-1 NA TRBV4-3 CASSQGRGSYNEQFF TGCGCCAGCAGCCAAGGTCGGGGGTCCTACAATGAGCAGTTCTTC
few TRBJ2-1 NA TRBV12-3/TRBV12-4 CASSLLHPGTDRFF TGTGCCAGCAGTTTATTGCACCCCGGGACGGATCGTTTCTTC
few TRBJ2-5 TRBD2 TRBV7-2 CASSLRASGGSPGKETQYF TGTGCCAGCAGCTTAAGAGCTAGCGGGGGGTCCCCTGGGAAAGAGACCCAGTACTTC
few TRBJ2-5 NA TRBV27 CASSLLWGNQETQYF TGTGCCAGCAGTTTATTATGGGGAAACCAAGAGACCCAGTACTTC
many TRBJ1-3 TRBD1 TRBV9 CASRTGGPGNTIYF TGTGCCAGCAGGACAGGGGGCCCTGGAAACACCATATATTTT